The clone carrying this T cell receptor (beta chain) has just one count. What it binds is not known. The data belong to a study of T cell responses to AZD1222 COVID-19 vaccine. Points from the study as a whole: Baseline seropositives among AZD1222 recipients totaled only six.

Sequenced by immunoSEQ multiplex PCR; TCRdb stores in-frame clones only, minus some. The table lists 100,000 to 150,000 clones, more than 80% of them singletons. CDR3 length equals 15 residues. The germline V and J ends were trimmed by 3 bases and 9 bases, with 15 bases remaining between them. Germline CDR1 MNHEY, CDR2 SMNVEV (reference sequence). The sample consisted of peripheral blood, taken 28 days after the second dose of the MenACWY control vaccine. The gene calls are TRBV27 and TRBJ1-6; no clear D. This TCR was sampled from an adult who received the MenACWY meningococcal vaccine as a control. The CDR3 region is CASSFSSKGGSPLHF. In DNA form, the CDR3 reads TGTGCCAGCAGTTTTTCTTCCAAGGGAGGTTCACCCCTCCACTTT.